What follows are 7 T cell receptor beta chains derived from one specimen sequenced in a study of T cell changes during pregnancy in multiple sclerosis. The table came from immunoSEQ multiplex PCR; TCRdb's copy has only in-frame clones and leaves some out. The table shows about 19,000 clones, with over 70% occurring only once. The input for sequencing was CD8+ T cells from peripheral blood mononuclear cells, taken after pregnancy. These receptors came from a female donor in good health, enrolled as a control in a pregnancy study.

This clone was seen a handful of times. The V call is TRBV5-6, the J call TRBJ1-1; 8 bases fit TRBD1. Germline V gives CDR1 SGHDT, CDR2 YYEEEE. This CDR3 contains 13 residues. V gave up 0 bases and J gave up 6 bases; unmatched junction bases: 1. The CDR3 DNA reads TGTGCCAGCAGCTTGGCACAGGGGGCTGAAGCTTTCTTT. It specifies CASSLAQGAEAFF.

The chain links TRBV15 to TRBJ2-5, with D possibly being TRBD2 (5 bases). In germline, CDR1 is LNHNV, CDR2 YYDKDF (reference sequence). The CDR3 consists of 16 residues. V was pared by 0 bases and J by 0 bases, with 11 bases between. CDR3: CATSREGSGYQETQYF. CDR3 bases: TGTGCCACCAGCAGAGAGGGGAGTGGGTACCAAGAGACCCAGTACTTC.

The J gene is TRBJ1-4, the V gene TRBV6-6; no clear D gene. The germline V gene encodes CDR1 MNHNY and CDR2 SVGAGI (reference sequence). Trimming cost V 2 bases and J 0 bases, with 10 bases left between them. CDR3 length: 16 residues. This chain's CDR3 is CASSYNVPSTNEKLFF. The CDR3 DNA is TGTGCCAGCAGTTACAATGTTCCCTCAACTAATGAAAAACTGTTTTTT.

This sequence joins TRBV9 and TRBJ1-1; 8 nucleotides agree with TRBD1. The germline gives CDR1 SGDLS, CDR2 YYNGEE. The CDR3 consists of 15 residues. The V and J ends lost 6 bases and 2 bases, in that order; junction bases with no gene match: 9. The CDR3 here is CASNPQGAGNTEAFF. Written as DNA, the CDR3 is TGTGCCAGCAACCCCCAGGGGGCTGGAAACACTGAAGCTTTCTTT.

The gene calls are TRBV27 and TRBJ2-1; TRBD2 aligns across 9 bases. The CDR3 runs 16 residues. J was trimmed by 0 bases and V by 7 bases; bases with no gene match: 7. Germline CDR1 and CDR2: MNHEY and SMNVEV (reference sequence). CDR3 loop: CASIGSGGISYNEQFF. The CDR3 coding sequence is TGTGCCAGCATCGGAAGCGGGGGGATCTCCTACAATGAGCAGTTCTTC.

Only one count was recorded for this clone. The chain joins TRBV5-1 to TRBJ2-1; D unresolved. The germline gives CDR1 SGHRS, CDR2 YFSETQ. Trimming removed 4 bases at V and 4 bases at J, with 6 bases between. CDR3 length equals 12 residues. The CDR3 DNA follows: TGCGCCAGCAGCCCAAATTACAATGAGCAGTTCTTC. Translating gives CASSPNYNEQFF.

J is TRBJ1-1 and V is TRBV19, with 7 bases matching TRBD1. Unmatched junction bases numbered 12, after V lost 7 bases and J lost 4 bases. The CDR3 contains 15 residues. CDR1 is LNHDA and CDR2 is SQIVND in the germline V gene (reference sequence). The CDR3 sequence: CASTIYTGVGTEAFF. CDR3 coding DNA: TGTGCCAGTACGATCTATACAGGGGTAGGCACTGAAGCTTTCTTT.